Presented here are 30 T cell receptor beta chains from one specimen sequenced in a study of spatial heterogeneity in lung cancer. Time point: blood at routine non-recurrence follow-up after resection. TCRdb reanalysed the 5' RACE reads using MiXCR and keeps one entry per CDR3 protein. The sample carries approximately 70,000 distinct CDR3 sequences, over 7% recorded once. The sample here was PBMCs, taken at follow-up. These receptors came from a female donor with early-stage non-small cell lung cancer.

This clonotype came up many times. For the CDR3, the DNA is TGTGCCAGCAGGGTGGCAAGAGACGCTGAAGCTTTCTTT. Its protein is CASRVARDAEAFF. The rearrangement links TRBV6-2 or TRBV6-3 to TRBJ1-1; D is unresolved. This CDR3 contains 13 residues. The V end was cut by 6 bases, the J end by 6 bases, with 14 bases between. The germline CDR1 and CDR2 sequences are MNHEY and SVGEGT.

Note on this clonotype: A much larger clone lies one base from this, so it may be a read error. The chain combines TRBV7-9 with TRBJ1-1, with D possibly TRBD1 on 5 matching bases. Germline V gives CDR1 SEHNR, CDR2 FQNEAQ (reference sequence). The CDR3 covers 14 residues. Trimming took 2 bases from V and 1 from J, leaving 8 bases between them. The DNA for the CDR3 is TGTGCCAGCAGCTTAAGAGGGACGAACACTGAAGCTTTCTTT. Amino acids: CASSLRGTNTEAFF.

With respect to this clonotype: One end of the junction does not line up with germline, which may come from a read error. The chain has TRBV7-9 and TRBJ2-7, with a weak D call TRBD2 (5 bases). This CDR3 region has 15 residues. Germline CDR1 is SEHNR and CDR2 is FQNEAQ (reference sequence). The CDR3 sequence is CVSSLARASSYEQYF. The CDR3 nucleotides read TGTGTCAGCAGCTTAGCGCGGGCGAGCTCCTACGAGCAGTACTTC.

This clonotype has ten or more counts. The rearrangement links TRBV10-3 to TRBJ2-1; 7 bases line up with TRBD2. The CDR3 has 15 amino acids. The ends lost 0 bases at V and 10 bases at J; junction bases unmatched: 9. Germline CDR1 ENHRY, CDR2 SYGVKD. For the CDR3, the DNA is TGTGCCATCAGTGAGTCGGCCTGGGAGGGAGGGGAGCAGTTCTTC. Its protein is CAISESAWEGGEQFF.

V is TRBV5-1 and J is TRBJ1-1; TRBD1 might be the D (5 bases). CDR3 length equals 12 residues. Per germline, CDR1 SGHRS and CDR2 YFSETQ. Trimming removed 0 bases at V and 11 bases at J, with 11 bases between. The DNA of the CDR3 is TGCGCCAGCAGCTTGGGCAGGGAACGGGCTTTCTTT. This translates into CASSLGRERAFF.

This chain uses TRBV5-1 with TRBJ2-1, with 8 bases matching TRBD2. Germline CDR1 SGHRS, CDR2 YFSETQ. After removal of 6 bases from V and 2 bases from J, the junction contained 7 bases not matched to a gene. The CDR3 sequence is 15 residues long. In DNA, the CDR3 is TGCGCCAGCACCAAAACTAGCGGAACCTACAATGAGCAGTTCTTC. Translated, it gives CASTKTSGTYNEQFF.

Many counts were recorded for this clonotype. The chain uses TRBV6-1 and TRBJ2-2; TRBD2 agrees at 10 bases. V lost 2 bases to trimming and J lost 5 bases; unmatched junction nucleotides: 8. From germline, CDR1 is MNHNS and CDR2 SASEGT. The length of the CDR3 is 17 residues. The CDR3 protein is CASSELSGTSETGELFF. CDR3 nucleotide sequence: TGTGCCAGCAGTGAACTTTCCGGGACTAGCGAGACCGGGGAGCTGTTTTTT.

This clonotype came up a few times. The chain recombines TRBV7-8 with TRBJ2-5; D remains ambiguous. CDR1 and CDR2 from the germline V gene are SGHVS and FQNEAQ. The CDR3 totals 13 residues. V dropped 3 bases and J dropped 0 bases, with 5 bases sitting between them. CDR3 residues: CASSFTDQETQYF. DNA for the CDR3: TGTGCCAGCAGCTTCACGGACCAAGAGACCCAGTACTTC.

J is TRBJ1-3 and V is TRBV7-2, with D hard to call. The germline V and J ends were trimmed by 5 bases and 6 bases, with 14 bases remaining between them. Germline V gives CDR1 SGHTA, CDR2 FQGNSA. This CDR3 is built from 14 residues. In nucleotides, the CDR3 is TGTGCCAGCAGCCGGACCATCAGAGAAAACACCATATATTTT. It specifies CASSRTIRENTIYF. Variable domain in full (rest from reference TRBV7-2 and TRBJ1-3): GAGVSQSPSNKVTEKGKDVELRCDPISGHTALYWYRQSLGQGLEFLIYFQGNSAPDKSGLPSDRFSAERTGGSVSTLTIQRTQQEDSAVYLCASSRTIRENTIYFGEGSWLTVV.

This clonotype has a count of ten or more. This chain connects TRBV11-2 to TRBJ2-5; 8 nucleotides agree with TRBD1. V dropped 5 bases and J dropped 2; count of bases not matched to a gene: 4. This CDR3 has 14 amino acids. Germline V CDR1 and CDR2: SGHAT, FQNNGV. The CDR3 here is CASSVGQGQETQYF. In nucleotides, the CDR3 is TGTGCCAGCAGCGTCGGACAGGGACAAGAGACCCAGTACTTC.

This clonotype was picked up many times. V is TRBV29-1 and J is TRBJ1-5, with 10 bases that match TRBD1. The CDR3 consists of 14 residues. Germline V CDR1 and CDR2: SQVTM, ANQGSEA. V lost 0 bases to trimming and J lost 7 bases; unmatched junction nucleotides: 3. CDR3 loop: CSVEDRDRGQPQHF. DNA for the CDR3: TGCAGCGTTGAAGATCGGGACAGGGGCCAGCCCCAGCATTTT.

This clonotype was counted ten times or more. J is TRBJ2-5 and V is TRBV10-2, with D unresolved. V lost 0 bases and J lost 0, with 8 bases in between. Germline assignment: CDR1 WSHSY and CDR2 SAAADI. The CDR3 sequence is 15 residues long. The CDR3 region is CASSESSWYQETQYF. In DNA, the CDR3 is TGCGCCAGCAGTGAGTCGAGCTGGTACCAAGAGACCCAGTACTTC.

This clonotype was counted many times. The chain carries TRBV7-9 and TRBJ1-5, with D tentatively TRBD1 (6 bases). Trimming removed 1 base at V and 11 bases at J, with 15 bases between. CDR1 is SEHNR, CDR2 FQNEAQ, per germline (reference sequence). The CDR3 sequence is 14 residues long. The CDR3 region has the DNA TGTGCCAGCAGCTTAGAGGGGGGCTGGACAACCCAGCATTTT. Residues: CASSLEGGWTTQHF.

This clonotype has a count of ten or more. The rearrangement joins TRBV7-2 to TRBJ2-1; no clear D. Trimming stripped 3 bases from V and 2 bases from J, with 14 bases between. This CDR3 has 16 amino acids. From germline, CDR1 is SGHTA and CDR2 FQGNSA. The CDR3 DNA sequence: TGTGCCAGCAGCTTTTGGACCATGGGTACCTACAATGAGCAGTTCTTC. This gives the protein CASSFWTMGTYNEQFF.

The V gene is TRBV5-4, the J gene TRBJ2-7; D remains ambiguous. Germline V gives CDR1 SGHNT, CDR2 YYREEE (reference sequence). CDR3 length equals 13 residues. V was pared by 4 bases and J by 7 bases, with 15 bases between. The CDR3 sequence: CASSISATREQYF. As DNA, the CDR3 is TGTGCCAGCAGCATTTCAGCGACTCGGGAGCAGTACTTC.

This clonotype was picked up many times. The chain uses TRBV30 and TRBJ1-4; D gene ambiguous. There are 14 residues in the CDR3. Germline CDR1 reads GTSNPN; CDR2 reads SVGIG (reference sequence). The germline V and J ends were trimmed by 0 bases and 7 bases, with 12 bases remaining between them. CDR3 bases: TGTGCCTGGAGTGTAGGTTCCCGGGCTGAAAAACTGTTTTTT. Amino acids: CAWSVGSRAEKLFF.

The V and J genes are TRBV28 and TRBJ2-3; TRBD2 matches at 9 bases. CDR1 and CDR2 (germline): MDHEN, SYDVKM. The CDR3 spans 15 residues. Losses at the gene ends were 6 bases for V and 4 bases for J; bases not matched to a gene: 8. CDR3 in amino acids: CASSFIAGAPDTQYF. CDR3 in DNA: TGTGCCAGCAGCTTTATAGCGGGAGCCCCAGATACGCAGTATTTT.

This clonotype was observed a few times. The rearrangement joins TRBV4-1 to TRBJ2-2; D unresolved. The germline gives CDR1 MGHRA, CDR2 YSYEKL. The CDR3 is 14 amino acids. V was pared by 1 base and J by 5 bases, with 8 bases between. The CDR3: CASSQGVLTGELFF. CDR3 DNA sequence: TGCGCCAGCAGCCAAGGAGTACTTACCGGGGAGCTGTTTTTT.

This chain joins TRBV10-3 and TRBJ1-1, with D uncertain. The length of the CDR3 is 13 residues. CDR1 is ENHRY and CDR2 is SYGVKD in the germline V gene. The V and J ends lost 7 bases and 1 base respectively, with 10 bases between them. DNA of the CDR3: TGTGCCATCAAGGATCAGAAGAACACTGAAGCTTTCTTT. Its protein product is CAIKDQKNTEAFF.

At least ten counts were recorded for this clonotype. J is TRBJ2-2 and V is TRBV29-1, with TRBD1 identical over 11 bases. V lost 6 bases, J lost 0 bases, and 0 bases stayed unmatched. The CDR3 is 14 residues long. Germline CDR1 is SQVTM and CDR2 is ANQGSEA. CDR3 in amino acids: CSVGQGANTGELFF. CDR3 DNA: TGCAGCGTGGGACAGGGGGCGAACACCGGGGAGCTGTTTTTT.

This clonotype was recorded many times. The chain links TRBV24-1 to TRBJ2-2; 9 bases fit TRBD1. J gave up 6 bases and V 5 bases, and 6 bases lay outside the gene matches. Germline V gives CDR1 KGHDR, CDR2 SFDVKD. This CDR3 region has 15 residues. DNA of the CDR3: TGTGCCACCAGTGCCTCGGACAGGGGATCCGGGGAGCTGTTTTTT. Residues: CATSASDRGSGELFF.

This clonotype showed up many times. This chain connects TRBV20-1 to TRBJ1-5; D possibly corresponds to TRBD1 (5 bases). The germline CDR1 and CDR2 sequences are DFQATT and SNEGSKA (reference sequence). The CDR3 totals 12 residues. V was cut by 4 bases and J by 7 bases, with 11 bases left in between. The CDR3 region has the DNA TGCAGTGCTAAGGGGAAGGGCCAGCCCCAGCATTTT. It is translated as CSAKGKGQPQHF.

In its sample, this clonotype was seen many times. CDR3 amino acids: CASSQVGVYNEQFF. DNA of the CDR3: TGTGCCAGCAGCCAAGTCGGAGTATACAATGAGCAGTTCTTC. This sequence joins TRBV3-1 and TRBJ2-1; D is ambiguous. The V gene's germline CDR1 is LGHDT and CDR2 YNNKEL (reference sequence). V lost 1 base to trimming and J lost 4 bases, with 8 bases between them. This CDR3 spans 14 amino acids.

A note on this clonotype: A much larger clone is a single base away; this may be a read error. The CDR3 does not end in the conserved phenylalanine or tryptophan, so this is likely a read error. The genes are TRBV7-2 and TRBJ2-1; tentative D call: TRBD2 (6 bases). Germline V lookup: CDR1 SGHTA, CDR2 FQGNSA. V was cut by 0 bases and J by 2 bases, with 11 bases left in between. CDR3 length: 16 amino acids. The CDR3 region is CASSLAASVTYNEQFY. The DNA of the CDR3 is TGTGCCAGCAGCTTAGCGGCTAGCGTAACCTACAATGAGCAGTTCTAC.

CDR3: CSAGRDSGYEQYF. The CDR3 DNA follows: TGCAGTGCTGGACGAGACAGCGGCTACGAGCAGTACTTC. The rearrangement joins TRBV20-1 to TRBJ2-7; D is perhaps TRBD1 or TRBD2 (5 bases each). Germline V gene sequence: CDR1 DFQATT, CDR2 SNEGSKA (reference sequence). The CDR3 is made up of 13 amino acids. V was trimmed by 5 bases and J by 3 bases, leaving 14 bases between them.

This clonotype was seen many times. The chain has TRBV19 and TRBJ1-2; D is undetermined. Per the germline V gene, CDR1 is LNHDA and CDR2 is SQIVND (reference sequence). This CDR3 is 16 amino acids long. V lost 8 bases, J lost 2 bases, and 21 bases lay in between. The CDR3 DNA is TGTGCCAGTTCAGAATCGACGACCCACTCAAACTATGGCTACACCTTC. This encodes CASSESTTHSNYGYTF.

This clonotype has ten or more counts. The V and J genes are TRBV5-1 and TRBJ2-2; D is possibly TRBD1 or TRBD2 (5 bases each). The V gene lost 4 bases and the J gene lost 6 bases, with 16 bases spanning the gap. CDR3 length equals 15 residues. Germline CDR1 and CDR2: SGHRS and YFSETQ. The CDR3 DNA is TGCGCCAGCAGCATTACACAGGACGGGGCCGGGGAGCTGTTTTTT. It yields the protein CASSITQDGAGELFF.

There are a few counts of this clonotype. CDR3 nucleotides: TGCGCCAGCGCCCAGGAAGATGAAAAACTGTTTTTT. It encodes CASAQEDEKLFF. The rearrangement joins TRBV5-1 to TRBJ1-4; unclear D gene. The CDR3 is made up of 12 amino acids. Trimming pared 7 bases from V and 6 bases from J, leaving 10 bases between. The V gene's germline CDR1 is SGHRS and CDR2 YFSETQ.

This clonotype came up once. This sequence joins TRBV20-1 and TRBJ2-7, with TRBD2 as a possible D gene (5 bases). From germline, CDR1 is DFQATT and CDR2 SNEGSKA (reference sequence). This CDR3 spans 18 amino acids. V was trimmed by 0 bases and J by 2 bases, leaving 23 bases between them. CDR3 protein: CSARDSGSGYGVAYEQYF. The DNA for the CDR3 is TGCAGTGCTAGAGACTCTGGCTCCGGTTACGGGGTAGCCTACGAGCAGTACTTC.

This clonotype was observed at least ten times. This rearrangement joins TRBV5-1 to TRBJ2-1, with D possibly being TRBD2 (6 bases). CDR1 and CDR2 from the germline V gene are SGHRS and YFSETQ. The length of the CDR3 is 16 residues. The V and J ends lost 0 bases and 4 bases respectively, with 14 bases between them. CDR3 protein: CASSLVPREKYNEQFF. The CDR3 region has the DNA TGCGCCAGCAGCTTGGTCCCCCGGGAGAAATACAATGAGCAGTTCTTC. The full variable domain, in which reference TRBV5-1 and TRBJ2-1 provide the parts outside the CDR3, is KAGVTQTPRYLIKTRGQQVTLSCSPISGHRSVSWYQQTPGQGLQFLFEYFSETQRNKGNFPGRFSGRQFSNSRSEMNVSTLELGDSALYLCASSLVPREKYNEQFFGPGTRLTVL.